These 23 T cell receptor beta chains share one sample of origin, sequenced in a study of T cells in Graves' hyperthyroidism and ophthalmopathy. It was RNA transcripts that yielded the amplified TCR beta CDR3 regions. The HTBI set primed first-round TCR CDR3 RT-PCR. MiXCR, run by TCRdb on the multiplex PCR reads, gives a single entry per CDR3 protein. Found here are roughly 500,000 distinct CDR3 sequences, about 15% of them singletons; the top ten hold about 5.8%. Sample: blood. Source of these receptors: a woman aged 25 to 39 with Graves' hyperthyroidism that later progressed to Graves' ophthalmopathy.

The chain carries TRBV2 and TRBJ2-3; D call uncertain. The CDR3 loop spans 14 amino acids. V was pared by 7 bases and J by 0 bases, with 11 bases between. CDR1 SNHLY and CDR2 FYNNEI come from the germline V gene. CDR3 nucleotide sequence: TGTGCCAGCAATTTCAGATACAGCACAGATACGCAGTATTTT. Translating gives CASNFRYSTDTQYF.

Many counts were recorded for this clonotype. The J gene is TRBJ1-6, the V gene TRBV2, with TRBD1 matching 8 bases. With V trimmed by 5 bases and J by 6 bases, 3 bases remained unmatched. Germline V gene sequence: CDR1 SNHLY, CDR2 FYNNEI. This CDR3 region has 14 residues. Here the CDR3 DNA reads TGTGCCAGCAGTCCAACAGGGGGTAATTCACCCCTCCACTTT. Protein: CASSPTGGNSPLHF. The entire variable domain, with the rest obtained from reference TRBV2 and TRBJ1-6, is as follows: EPEVTQTPSHQVTQMGQEVILRCVPISNHLYFYWYRQILGQKVEFLVSFYNNEISEKSEIFDDQFSVERPDGSNFTLKIRSTKLEDSAMYFCASSPTGGNSPLHFGNGTRLTVT.

This clonotype came up many times. V and J are TRBV7-8 and TRBJ2-5, with 11 bases matching TRBD2. CDR1 is SGHVS, CDR2 FQNEAQ, per germline. V was pared by 5 bases and J by 3 bases, with 17 bases of the junction left unmatched. CDR3 length: 19 amino acids. CDR3 sequence reads: CASSLRDRATSGGKETQYF. CDR3 bases: TGTGCCAGCAGCCTCCGGGACAGGGCAACTAGCGGGGGAAAAGAGACCCAGTACTTC.

This clonotype was seen more than once but under ten times. In nucleotides, the CDR3 is TGTGCCAGCAGTTTAGGCCGGTCCCGCAATGAGCAGTTCTTC. It encodes CASSLGRSRNEQFF. The chain combines TRBV28 with TRBJ2-1; D not certain. The CDR3 runs to 14 residues. The germline CDR1 and CDR2 sequences are MDHEN and SYDVKM. V lost 2 bases and J lost 6, with 11 bases in between.

Comment on this clonotype: This may come from a read error, since a much larger clone is one base off. The J gene is TRBJ2-1, the V gene TRBV28; D remains unclear. There are 15 residues in the CDR3. The V gene's germline CDR1 is MDHEN and CDR2 SYDVKM. The CDR3 region has the DNA TGTGCCTCGGGTGGAACCTCCCGCTCCTACAATGACCAGTTCTTC. Its protein product is CASGGTSRSYNDQFF.

A few counts support this clonotype. The rearrangement joins TRBV5-4 to TRBJ1-3; D gene unclear. Germline CDR1 is SGHNT and CDR2 is YYREEE (reference sequence). The CDR3 loop spans 14 amino acids. Between the trimmed V and J ends, which lost 1 base and 3 bases, there was a span of 8 bases. For the CDR3, the DNA is TGTGCCAGCAGCTTGTTCGGACTTGGAAACACCATATATTTT. Encoded protein: CASSLFGLGNTIYF. Complete variable domain (other parts from reference TRBV5-4 and TRBJ1-3): ETGVTQSPTHLIKTRGQQVTLRCSSQSGHNTVSWYQQALGQGPQFIFQYYREEENGRGNFPPRFSGLQFPNYSSELNVNALELDDSALYLCASSLFGLGNTIYFGEGSWLTVV.

This clonotype was recorded at least ten times. The V call is TRBV3-1, the J call TRBJ1-6, with D perhaps TRBD1 (6 bases). V was clipped by 0 bases and J by 10 bases, with 13 bases between them. Germline values: CDR1 LGHDT, CDR2 YNNKEL (reference sequence). This CDR3 has 15 amino acids. CDR3 residues: CASSQDTGHGSPLHF. CDR3 sequence (DNA): TGTGCCAGCAGCCAAGATACGGGACATGGATCACCCCTCCACTTT.

The J gene is TRBJ2-6, the V gene TRBV5-4, with a weak D call TRBD2 (5 bases). The V end lost 4 bases, the J end lost 1 base, and 9 bases lay between the germline ends. The germline V gene has CDR1 SGHNT and CDR2 YYREEE (reference sequence). The CDR3 is made up of 15 amino acids. The chain's CDR3 is CASSREISGANVLTF. Here the CDR3 DNA reads TGTGCCAGCAGCCGGGAAATATCTGGGGCCAACGTCCTGACTTTC. Full variable domain (missing parts from reference TRBV5-4 and TRBJ2-6): ETGVTQSPTHLIKTRGQQVTLRCSSQSGHNTVSWYQQALGQGPQFIFQYYREEENGRGNFPPRFSGLQFPNYSSELNVNALELDDSALYLCASSREISGANVLTFGAGSRLTVL.

In this sample, this clonotype turned up a few times. V gene TRBV7-2 combines with J gene TRBJ2-5; 7 bases match TRBD1. The junction had 4 bases not matched to a gene; V was cut back by 4 bases and J by 5 bases. This CDR3 region has 13 residues. Germline CDR1 is SGHTA and CDR2 is FQGNSA. The CDR3 DNA reads TGTGCCAGCAGCTGGACAGGTCGGGAGACCCAGTACTTC. Residues: CASSWTGRETQYF.

There are many counts of this clonotype. The genes are TRBV29-1 and TRBJ2-5; D is undetermined. V was pared by 1 base and J by 2 bases, with 8 bases between. This CDR3 region has 13 residues. Per germline, CDR1 SQVTM and CDR2 ANQGSEA. The CDR3 region is CSVEGSLQETQYF. The CDR3, as DNA: TGCAGCGTTGAAGGCAGCCTACAAGAGACCCAGTACTTC.

This rearrangement joins TRBV19 to TRBJ1-3, with a possible D match to TRBD1 (5 bases). Trimming cost V 11 bases and J 0 bases, with 17 bases left between them. This CDR3 is 15 amino acids long. Germline assignment: CDR1 LNHDA and CDR2 SQIVND (reference sequence). The CDR3 DNA reads TGTGCCTCAGTATCTATGGGGGTCTCTGGAAACACCATATATTTT. Translating it yields CASVSMGVSGNTIYF.

This clonotype was counted ten times or more. This chain uses TRBV20-1 with TRBJ2-1, with unresolved D. This CDR3 has 12 residues. Trimming stripped 6 bases from V and 5 bases from J, with 11 bases between. Germline CDR1 and CDR2: DFQATT and SNEGSKA (reference sequence). This CDR3 reads CSATSGDNEQFF. The CDR3 DNA is TGCAGTGCCACGAGTGGGGACAATGAGCAGTTCTTC.

This clonotype has at least ten counts. This chain connects TRBV7-2 to TRBJ1-1; D may be TRBD1 (5 bases). Germline loops: CDR1 SGHTA, CDR2 FQGNSA. CDR3 length: 13 amino acids. Deletions cut 7 bases from V and 1 base from J, with 10 bases between. The chain's CDR3 is CASTHRRNTEAFF. The CDR3 nucleotides are TGTGCCAGCACTCACAGGAGGAACACTGAAGCTTTCTTT.

This clonotype was found once. Germline is not matched at one junction end, which may reflect a read error. The CDR3 DNA is TGTGCCTGGAGTAGCGGGCTTAGCACAGATACGCGGTATTTT. This sequence encodes CAWSSGLSTDTRYF. V and J are TRBV30 and TRBJ2-3; TRBD2 might be the D (6 bases). The CDR3 runs 14 residues. Germline CDR1 and CDR2: GTSNPN and SVGIG (reference sequence).

This clonotype occurred a few times. The chain links TRBV29-1 to TRBJ1-2; D perhaps matches TRBD1 (6 bases). V lost 4 bases and J 1 base, leaving 28 bases between the germline ends. The CDR3 has 19 residues. Germline lookup yields CDR1 SQVTM and CDR2 ANQGSEA. The CDR3 here is CSVVVLGAIRDTDNYGYTF. CDR3 in DNA: TGCAGCGTTGTTGTGTTGGGAGCTATACGGGACACTGATAACTATGGCTACACCTTC.

This clonotype was counted ten times or more. This chain connects TRBV5-1 to TRBJ2-7; TRBD1 aligns across 9 bases. Germline CDR1 SGHRS, CDR2 YFSETQ. The CDR3 spans 12 residues. Losses at the gene ends were 5 bases for V and 5 bases for J; bases not matched to a gene: 2. CDR3 in amino acids: CASRDRGNEQYF. The CDR3 DNA reads as TGCGCCAGCAGGGACAGGGGAAACGAGCAGTACTTC.

This chain links TRBV10-3 with TRBJ1-5, with a weak D call TRBD1 (6 bases). V lost 0 bases, J lost 5 bases, and 8 bases lay in between. The CDR3 is 14 residues long. Germline CDR1 and CDR2: ENHRY and SYGVKD. CDR3 sequence (DNA): TGTGCCATCAGTGAGTCCTCAGGGGATCAGCCCCAGCATTTT. It is translated as CAISESSGDQPQHF.

This clonotype was recorded at least ten times. The V call is TRBV14, the J call TRBJ2-7, with 9 bases fitting TRBD1. CDR3 size: 16 residues. The V gene end was trimmed by 0 bases and the J gene end by 9 bases; junction bases not matched to a gene: 12. The germline CDR1 and CDR2 sequences are SGHDN and FVKESK. The CDR3 loop is CASSQEGDRVSSLQYF. The DNA of the CDR3 is TGTGCCAGCAGCCAAGAGGGGGACAGGGTTTCGTCATTGCAGTACTTC.

This clonotype came up a few times. This chain links TRBV28 with TRBJ2-7, with TRBD2 identical over 11 bases. V lost 5 bases, J lost 6 bases, and 9 bases stayed unmatched. This CDR3 region has 15 residues. Per germline, CDR1 MDHEN and CDR2 SYDVKM. In DNA, the CDR3 is TGTGCCAGCAGTCCAATAGCGGGAGGGCCTGCCGAGCAGTACTTC. Protein sequence: CASSPIAGGPAEQYF.

The sample holds many counts of this clonotype. The rearrangement links TRBV2 to TRBJ2-3; TRBD2 matches 10 bases. CDR1 is SNHLY, CDR2 FYNNEI, per germline. V dropped 6 bases and J dropped 3; count of bases not matched to a gene: 3. The CDR3 contains 14 residues. For the CDR3, the DNA is TGTGCCAGCAGACTAGCGGGGCAAACAGATACGCAGTATTTT. Its translation is CASRLAGQTDTQYF.

This clonotype has a count of ten or more. The V call is TRBV11-2, the J call TRBJ2-7; TRBD2 matches at 9 bases. Germline V gene lookup returns CDR1 SGHAT and CDR2 FQNNGV. The junction had 6 bases not matched to a gene; V was cut back by 3 bases and J by 6 bases. This CDR3 region has 14 residues. The CDR3 is CASSLTASGAEQYF. The DNA of the CDR3 is TGTGCCAGCAGCTTGACAGCTAGCGGGGCCGAGCAGTACTTC. The full variable domain, in which reference TRBV11-2 and TRBJ2-7 provide the parts outside the CDR3, is EAGVAQSPRYKIIEKRQSVAFWCNPISGHATLYWYQQILGQGPKLLIQFQNNGVVDDSQLPKDRFSAERLKGVDSTLKIQPAKLEDSAVYLCASSLTASGAEQYFGPGTRLTVT.

The V gene is TRBV19, the J gene TRBJ1-1, with D possibly TRBD1 on 5 matching bases. The germline V and J ends were trimmed by 7 bases and 1 base, with 19 bases remaining between them. The CDR3 consists of 16 residues. Germline assignment: CDR1 LNHDA and CDR2 SQIVND (reference sequence). The CDR3 reads CASNTRDGAQNTEAFF. CDR3 in DNA: TGTGCCAGTAATACCCGGGACGGAGCCCAGAACACTGAAGCTTTCTTT. Full variable domain (missing parts from reference TRBV19 and TRBJ1-1): DGGITQSPKYLFRKEGQNVTLSCEQNLNHDAMYWYRQDPGQGLRLIYYSQIVNDFQKGDIAEGYSVSREKKESFPLTVTSAQKNPTAFYLCASNTRDGAQNTEAFFGQGTRLTVV.

This clonotype has at least ten counts. The gene calls are TRBV2 and TRBJ2-5, with 9 positions matching TRBD1. J was trimmed by 5 bases and V by 5 bases; bases with no gene match: 6. The length of the CDR3 is 14 residues. CDR1 is SNHLY and CDR2 is FYNNEI in the germline V gene. CDR3 residues: CASSRDREWETQYF. CDR3 bases: TGTGCCAGCAGTAGGGACAGGGAGTGGGAGACCCAGTACTTC.